A selection of T cell receptor beta chains follows, all from one sample in a study of a mutant IDH1 vaccine in newly diagnosed glioma. These receptors are not linked to any known antigen. Assay used: immunoSEQ multiplex PCR; TCRdb lists only in-frame clones, some missing. The data hold roughly 49,000 clones, with 85% to 95% observed a single time. The sequencing here drew on PBMCs, taken from a glioma patient whose treatment included an IDH1 peptide vaccine. These receptors were collected from a man aged 50 or older with glioma. Each CDR3 is given with its conserved first and last residue.

CDR3: CASSPVGGLYGYTF
V: TRBV5-6
J: TRBJ1-2

CDR3: CASSFKGSGYTF
V: TRBV28
J: TRBJ1-2

CDR3: CASTKDVSGNTIYF
V: TRBV6-6
J: TRBJ1-3

CDR3: CASSLMGQLSGNTIYF
V: TRBV7-2
J: TRBJ1-3

CDR3: CASSLPRPGNTIYF
V: TRBV7-9
J: TRBJ1-3

CDR3: CASSPTTDTQYF
V: TRBV2
J: TRBJ2-3

CDR3: CATSRSTWGGDKNIQYF
V: TRBV15
J: TRBJ2-4

CDR3: CASSLSRGNEKLFF
V: TRBV7-9
J: TRBJ1-4

CDR3: CASSLGGPYSNQPQHF
V: TRBV5-6
J: TRBJ1-5

CDR3: CASSQGRPFIELFF
V: TRBV4-1
J: TRBJ1-4

CDR3: CASSVAARETQYF
V: TRBV4-2
J: TRBJ2-5

CDR3: CASSIRSTTGVRTIYF
V: TRBV19
J: TRBJ1-3

CDR3: CASSQNDGRRGEKLFF
V: TRBV4-3
J: TRBJ1-4

CDR3: CASSILSAGTDTQYF
V: TRBV19
J: TRBJ2-3

CDR3: CASSERGARARTQYF
V: TRBV28
J: TRBJ2-3

CDR3: CASSYGGGGFYEQYF
V: TRBV6-5
J: TRBJ2-7

CDR3: CASSVGPSGSYEQYF
V: TRBV9
J: TRBJ2-7

CDR3: CASSFTRMNTEAFF
V: TRBV28
J: TRBJ1-1

CDR3: CASTQSGRRNEQYF
V: TRBV5-5
J: TRBJ2-7

CDR3: CASSFEQGTFEQYF
V: TRBV7-2
J: TRBJ2-7

CDR3: CASSDGGDTQYF
V: TRBV18
J: TRBJ2-3

CDR3: CARGPDLSSYNSPLHF
V: TRBV5-4
J: TRBJ1-6

CDR3: CASSYYGQGYEQYF
V: TRBV5-1
J: TRBJ2-7

CDR3: CASTPGRGTNEKLFF
V: TRBV5-1
J: TRBJ1-4

CDR3: CSVEGQGLHAETQYF
V: TRBV29-1
J: TRBJ2-5

CDR3: CSVEGQGADNEQYF
V: TRBV29-1
J: TRBJ2-7

CDR3: CASSQEADSGNTIYF
V: TRBV4-3
J: TRBJ1-3

CDR3: CSVENRNTGELFF
V: TRBV29-1
J: TRBJ2-2

CDR3: CASSLYGDSNQPQHF
V: TRBV28
J: TRBJ1-5

CDR3: CASSGQGLNQPQHF
V: TRBV10-2
J: TRBJ1-5

CDR3: CASSFLLRDRAPGANVLTF
V: TRBV7-9
J: TRBJ2-6

CDR3: CASSLEGQWEAFF
V: TRBV5-1
J: TRBJ1-1

CDR3: CASSLGAGEQYF
V: TRBV28
J: TRBJ2-7

CDR3: CASSPPATRNTEAFF
V: TRBV18
J: TRBJ1-1

CDR3: CASSPSKGNIQYF
V: TRBV5-1
J: TRBJ2-4

CDR3: CAWRRGPGYSYEQYF
V: TRBV30
J: TRBJ2-7

CDR3: CASSLVPGGIEGYTF
V: TRBV7-2
J: TRBJ1-2

CDR3: CASSLDYYSYEQYF
V: TRBV5-4
J: TRBJ2-7